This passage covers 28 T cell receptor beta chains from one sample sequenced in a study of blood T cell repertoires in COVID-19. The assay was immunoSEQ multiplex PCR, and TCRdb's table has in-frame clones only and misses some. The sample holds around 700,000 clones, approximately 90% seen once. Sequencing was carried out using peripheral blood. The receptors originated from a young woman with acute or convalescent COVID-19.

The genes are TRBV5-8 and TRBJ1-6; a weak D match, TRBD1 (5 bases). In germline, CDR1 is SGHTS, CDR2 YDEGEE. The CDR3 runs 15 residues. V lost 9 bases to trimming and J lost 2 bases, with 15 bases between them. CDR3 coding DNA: TGTGCCATCTCCGCGGGGCCTACCTATAATTCACCCCTCCACTTT. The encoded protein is CAISAGPTYNSPLHF.

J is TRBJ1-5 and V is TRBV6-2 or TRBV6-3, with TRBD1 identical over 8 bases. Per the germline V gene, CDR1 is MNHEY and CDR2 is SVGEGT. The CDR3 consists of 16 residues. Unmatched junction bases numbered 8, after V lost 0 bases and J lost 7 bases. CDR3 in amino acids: CASSYSDRAGGQPQHF. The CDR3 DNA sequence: TGTGCCAGCAGTTACTCGGACAGGGCGGGTGGGCAGCCCCAGCATTTT.

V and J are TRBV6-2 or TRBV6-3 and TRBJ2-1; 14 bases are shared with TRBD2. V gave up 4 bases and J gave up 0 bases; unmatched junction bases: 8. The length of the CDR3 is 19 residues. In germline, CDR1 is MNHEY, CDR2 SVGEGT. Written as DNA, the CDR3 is TGTGCCAGCAGTTGGCCGACTAGCGGGGGGGCCAGCTCCTACAATGAGCAGTTCTTC. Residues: CASSWPTSGGASSYNEQFF.

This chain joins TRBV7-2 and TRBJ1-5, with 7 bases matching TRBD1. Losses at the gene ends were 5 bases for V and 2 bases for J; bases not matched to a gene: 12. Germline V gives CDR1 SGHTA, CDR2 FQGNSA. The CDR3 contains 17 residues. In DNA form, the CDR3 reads TGTGCCAGCAGCCCAGGACAAAGGGGGCCCGGCAATCAGCCCCAGCATTTT. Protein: CASSPGQRGPGNQPQHF.

Here the CDR3 reads CATSDTDRADGYTF. CDR3 sequence (DNA): TGTGCCACCAGTGACACCGACAGGGCGGATGGCTACACCTTC. V and J are TRBV24-1 and TRBJ1-2; 7 nucleotides line up with TRBD1. The CDR3 contains 14 residues. V shed 4 bases, J shed 6 bases, and the junction held 7 bases outside the gene matches. The V gene's germline CDR1 is KGHDR and CDR2 SFDVKD.

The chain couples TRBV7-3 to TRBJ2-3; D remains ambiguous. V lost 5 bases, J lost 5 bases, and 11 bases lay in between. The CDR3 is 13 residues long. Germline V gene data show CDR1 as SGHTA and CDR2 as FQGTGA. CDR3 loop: CASSPGTGDTQYF. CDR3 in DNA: TGTGCCAGCAGCCCAGGCACCGGAGATACGCAGTATTTT.

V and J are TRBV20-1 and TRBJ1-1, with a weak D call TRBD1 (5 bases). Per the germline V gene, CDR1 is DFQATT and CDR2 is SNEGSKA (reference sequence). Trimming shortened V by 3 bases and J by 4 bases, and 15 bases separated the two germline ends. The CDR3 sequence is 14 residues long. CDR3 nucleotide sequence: TGCAGTGCTAGTGCAGGGCGAGTATCCACTGAAGCTTTCTTT. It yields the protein CSASAGRVSTEAFF.

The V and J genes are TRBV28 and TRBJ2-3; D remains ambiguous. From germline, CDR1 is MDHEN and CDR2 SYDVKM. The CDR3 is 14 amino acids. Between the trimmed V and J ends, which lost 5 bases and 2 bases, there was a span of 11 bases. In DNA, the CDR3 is TGTGCCAGCAGTCTCATTCAGTCCACAGATACGCAGTATTTT. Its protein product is CASSLIQSTDTQYF.

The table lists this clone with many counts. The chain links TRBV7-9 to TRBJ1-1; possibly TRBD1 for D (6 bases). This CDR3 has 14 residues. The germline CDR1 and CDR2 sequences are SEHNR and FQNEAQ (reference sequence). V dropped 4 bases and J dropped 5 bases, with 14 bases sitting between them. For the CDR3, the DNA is TGTGCCAGCAGCTCAGACAGGTTGCGTACTGAAGCTTTCTTT. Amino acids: CASSSDRLRTEAFF.

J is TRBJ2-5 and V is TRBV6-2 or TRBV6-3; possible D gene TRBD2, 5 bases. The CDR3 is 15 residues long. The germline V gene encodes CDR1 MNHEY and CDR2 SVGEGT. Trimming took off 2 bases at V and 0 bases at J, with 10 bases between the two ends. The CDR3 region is CASSYPPGYQETQYF. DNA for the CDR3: TGTGCCAGCAGTTACCCCCCGGGGTACCAAGAGACCCAGTACTTC.

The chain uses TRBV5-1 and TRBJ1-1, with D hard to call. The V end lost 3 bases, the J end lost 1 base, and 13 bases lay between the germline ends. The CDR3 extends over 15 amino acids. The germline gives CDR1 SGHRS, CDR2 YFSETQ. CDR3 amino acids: CASSSTWSGNTEAFF. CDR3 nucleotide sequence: TGCGCCAGCAGCTCCACTTGGTCAGGGAACACTGAAGCTTTCTTT.

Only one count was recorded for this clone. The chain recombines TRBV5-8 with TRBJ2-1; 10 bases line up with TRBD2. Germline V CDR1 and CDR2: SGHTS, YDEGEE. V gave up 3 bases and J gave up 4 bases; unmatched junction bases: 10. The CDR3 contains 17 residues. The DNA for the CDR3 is TGTGCCAGCAGCTCTATTAGCGGGGGGCCCCTATACAATGAGCAGTTCTTC. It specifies CASSSISGGPLYNEQFF.

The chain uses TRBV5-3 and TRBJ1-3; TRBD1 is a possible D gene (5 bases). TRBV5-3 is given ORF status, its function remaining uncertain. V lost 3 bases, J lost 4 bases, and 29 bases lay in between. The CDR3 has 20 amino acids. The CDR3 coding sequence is TGTGCCAGAAGCTGGCGGGACGGACCTCGTTACTTCTCTTCGGGAAACACCATATATTTT. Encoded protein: CARSWRDGPRYFSSGNTIYF.

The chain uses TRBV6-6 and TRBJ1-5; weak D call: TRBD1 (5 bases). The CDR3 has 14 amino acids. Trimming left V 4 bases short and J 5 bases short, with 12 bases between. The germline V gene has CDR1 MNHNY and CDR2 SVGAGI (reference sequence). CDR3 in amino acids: CASSSKTGYQPQHF. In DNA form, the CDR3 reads TGTGCCAGCAGTTCTAAAACAGGCTATCAGCCCCAGCATTTT.

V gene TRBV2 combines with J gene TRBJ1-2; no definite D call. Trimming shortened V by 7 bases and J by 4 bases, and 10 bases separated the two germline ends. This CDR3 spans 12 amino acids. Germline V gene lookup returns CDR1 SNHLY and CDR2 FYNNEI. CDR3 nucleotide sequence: TGTGCCAGCAAGCTGAGCTTCTATGGCTACACCTTC. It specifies CASKLSFYGYTF.

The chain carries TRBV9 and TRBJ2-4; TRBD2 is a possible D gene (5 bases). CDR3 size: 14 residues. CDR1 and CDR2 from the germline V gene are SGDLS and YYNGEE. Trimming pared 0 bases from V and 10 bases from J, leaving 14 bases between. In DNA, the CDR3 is TGTGCCAGCAGCGTAGTGAGTAGCGTCGGGATTCAGTACTTC. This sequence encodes CASSVVSSVGIQYF.

DNA for the CDR3: TGTGCCAGCAGTTTCGGACAGTCTGAAGCTTTCTTT. This gives the protein CASSFGQSEAFF. The rearrangement uses TRBV5-6 and TRBJ1-1, with D possibly being TRBD1 (6 bases). V lost 5 bases and J lost 6, with 11 bases in between. The CDR3 length is 12 residues. The germline V gene has CDR1 SGHDT and CDR2 YYEEEE.

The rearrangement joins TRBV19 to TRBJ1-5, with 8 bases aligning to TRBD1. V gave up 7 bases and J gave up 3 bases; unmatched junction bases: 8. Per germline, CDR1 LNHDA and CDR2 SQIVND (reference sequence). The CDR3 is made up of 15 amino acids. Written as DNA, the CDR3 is TGTGCCAGTAACACAGGGGGGTCGTTCAATCAGCCCCAGCATTTT. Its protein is CASNTGGSFNQPQHF.

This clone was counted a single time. The CDR3 DNA sequence: TGTGCCAGCACGTCTGGGAGGGGAGGAACTAATGAAAAACTGTTTTTT. The encoded protein is CASTSGRGGTNEKLFF. J is TRBJ1-4 and V is TRBV3-1 (or the pseudogene TRBV3-2), with TRBD1 as a possible D gene (5 bases). The germline V and J ends were trimmed by 7 bases and 1 base, with 16 bases remaining between them. Germline V gene data show CDR1 as LGHDT and CDR2 as YNNKEL (reference sequence). The CDR3 runs 16 residues.

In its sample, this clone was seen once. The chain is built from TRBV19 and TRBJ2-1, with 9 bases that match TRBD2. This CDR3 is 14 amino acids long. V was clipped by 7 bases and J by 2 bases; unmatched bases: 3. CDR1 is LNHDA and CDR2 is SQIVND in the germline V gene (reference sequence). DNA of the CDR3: TGTGCCAGTACCGAGCGGGGGGCCTACAATGAGCAGTTCTTC. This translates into CASTERGAYNEQFF.

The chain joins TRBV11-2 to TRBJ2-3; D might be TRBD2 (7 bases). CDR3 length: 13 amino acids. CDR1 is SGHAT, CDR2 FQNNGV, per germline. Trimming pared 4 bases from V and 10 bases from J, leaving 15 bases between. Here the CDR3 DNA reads TGTGCCAGCAGCTCCGGGTCCGGGGGGCCGCAGTATTTT. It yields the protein CASSSGSGGPQYF.

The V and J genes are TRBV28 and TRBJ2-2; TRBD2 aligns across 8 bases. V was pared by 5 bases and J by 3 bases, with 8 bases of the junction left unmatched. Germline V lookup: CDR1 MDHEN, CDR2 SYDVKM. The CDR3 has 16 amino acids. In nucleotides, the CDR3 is TGTGCCAGCAGTATCTACGGGAGGGAGGACACCGGGGAGCTGTTTTTT. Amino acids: CASSIYGREDTGELFF. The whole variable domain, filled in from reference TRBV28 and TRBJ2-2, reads DVKVTQSSRYLVKRTGEKVFLECVQDMDHENMFWYRQDPGLGLRLIYFSYDVKMKEKGDIPEGYSVSREKKERFSLILESASTNQTSMYLCASSIYGREDTGELFFGEGSRLTVL.

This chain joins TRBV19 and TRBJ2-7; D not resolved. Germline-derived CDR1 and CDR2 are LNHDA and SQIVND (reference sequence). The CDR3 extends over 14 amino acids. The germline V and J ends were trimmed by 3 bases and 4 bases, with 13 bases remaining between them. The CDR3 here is CASSMVLRGYEQYF. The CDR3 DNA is TGTGCCAGTAGTATGGTTTTAAGAGGTTACGAGCAGTACTTC.

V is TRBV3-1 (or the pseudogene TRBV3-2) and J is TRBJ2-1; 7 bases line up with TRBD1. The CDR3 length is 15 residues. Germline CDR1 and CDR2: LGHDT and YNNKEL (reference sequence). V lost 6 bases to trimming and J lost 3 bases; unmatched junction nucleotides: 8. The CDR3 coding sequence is TGTGCCAGCAGAGGGGACAGAGGTTTCTACAATGAGCAGTTCTTC. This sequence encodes CASRGDRGFYNEQFF.

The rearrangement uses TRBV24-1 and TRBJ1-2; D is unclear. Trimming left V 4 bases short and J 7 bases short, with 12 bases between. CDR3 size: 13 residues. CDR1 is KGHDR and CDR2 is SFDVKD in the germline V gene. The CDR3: CATSDPVESGYTF. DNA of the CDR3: TGTGCCACCAGTGACCCCGTTGAGAGTGGCTACACCTTC.

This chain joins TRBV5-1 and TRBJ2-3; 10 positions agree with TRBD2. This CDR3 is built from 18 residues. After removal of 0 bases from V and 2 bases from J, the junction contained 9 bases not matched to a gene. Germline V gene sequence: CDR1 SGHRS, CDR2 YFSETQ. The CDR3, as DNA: TGCGCCAGCAGCTTGGATAGCGGGGGGACCGGATCCACAGATACGCAGTATTTT. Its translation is CASSLDSGGTGSTDTQYF.

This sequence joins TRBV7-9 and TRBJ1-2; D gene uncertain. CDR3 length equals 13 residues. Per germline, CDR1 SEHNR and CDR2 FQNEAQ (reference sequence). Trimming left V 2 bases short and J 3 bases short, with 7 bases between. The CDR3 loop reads CASSLIPDYGYTF. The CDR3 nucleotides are TGTGCCAGCAGCTTAATTCCGGACTATGGCTACACCTTC.

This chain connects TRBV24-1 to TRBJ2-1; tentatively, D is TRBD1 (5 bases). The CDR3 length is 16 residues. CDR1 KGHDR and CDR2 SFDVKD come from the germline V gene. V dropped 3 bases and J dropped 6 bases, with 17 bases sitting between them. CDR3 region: CATSDIQDGTGNEQFF. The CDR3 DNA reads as TGTGCCACCAGTGATATACAGGACGGCACGGGCAATGAGCAGTTCTTC.